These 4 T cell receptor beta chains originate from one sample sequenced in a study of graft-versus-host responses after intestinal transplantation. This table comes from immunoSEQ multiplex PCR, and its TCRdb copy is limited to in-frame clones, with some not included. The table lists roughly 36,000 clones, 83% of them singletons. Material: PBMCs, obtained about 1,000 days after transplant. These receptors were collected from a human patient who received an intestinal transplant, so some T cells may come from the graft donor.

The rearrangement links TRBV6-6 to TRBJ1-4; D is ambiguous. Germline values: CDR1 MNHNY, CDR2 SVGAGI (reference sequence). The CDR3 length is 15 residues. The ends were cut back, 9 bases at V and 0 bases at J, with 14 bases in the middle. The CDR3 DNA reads TGTGCCAGTCGTCCCCCCCGAGCAACTAATGAAAAACTGTTTTTT. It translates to CASRPPRATNEKLFF.

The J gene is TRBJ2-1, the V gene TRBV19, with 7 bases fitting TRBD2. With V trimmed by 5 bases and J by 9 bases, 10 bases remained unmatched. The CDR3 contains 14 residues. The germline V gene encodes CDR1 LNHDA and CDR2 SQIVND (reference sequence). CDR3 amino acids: CASSGTSGMGEQFF. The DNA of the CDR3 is TGTGCCAGTAGTGGGACGAGCGGGATGGGTGAGCAGTTCTTC.

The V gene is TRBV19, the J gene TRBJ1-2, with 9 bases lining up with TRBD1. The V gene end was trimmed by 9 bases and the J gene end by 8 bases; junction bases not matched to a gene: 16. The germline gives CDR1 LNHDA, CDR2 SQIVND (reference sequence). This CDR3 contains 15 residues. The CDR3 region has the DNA TGTGCCAGCCTAATACCGGACAGGGGAGTTCGCGGCTACACCTTC. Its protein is CASLIPDRGVRGYTF.

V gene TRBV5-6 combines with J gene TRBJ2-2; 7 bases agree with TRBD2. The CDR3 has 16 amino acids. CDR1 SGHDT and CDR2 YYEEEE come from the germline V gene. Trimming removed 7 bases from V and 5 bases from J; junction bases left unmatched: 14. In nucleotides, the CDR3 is TGTGCCAGCTGCTCGACGACTAGCCGGGGAACCGGGGAGCTGTTTTTT. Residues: CASCSTTSRGTGELFF.